This T cell receptor (beta chain) was identified during a study of esophageal squamous cell carcinoma under preoperative chemotherapy. Study conclusions and caveats: Peripheral T cells migrating into the tumor appeared to partly supply post-treatment tumor-infiltrating lymphocytes. Paclitaxel-nedaplatin therapy caused immediate, substantial clonotype frequency changes.

Time point meaning: after preoperative PTX-NDP chemotherapy. Patients received paclitaxel-nedaplatin as preoperative chemotherapy before surgery. As for this clonotype: Its specificity is not known. The germline gene is not matched at one end of the junction; a read error may be the cause.

TCRdb re-called the PCR reads with MiXCR, one entry per CDR3 protein. The repertoire includes some 32,000 distinct CDR3 sequences, 52% of them detected once, and roughly 24% sits in the top ten. Sample acquisition took place from a patient given preoperative chemotherapy. The TCR originated in a human donor with esophageal squamous cell carcinoma. The donor label of this sample is uncertain.

CDR3 in amino acids: CGSSLGPGAKDTQYF. In DNA, the CDR3 is TGTGGCAGCAGCTTGGGGCCGGGGGCCAAAGACACGCAGTATTTC. The chain uses TRBV7-2 and TRBJ2-3; D possibly matches TRBD1 or TRBD2 (6 bases each). The V gene's germline CDR1 is SGHTA and CDR2 FQGNSA. The CDR3 contains 15 residues. The variable domain in full, with the rest retrieved from reference TRBV7-2 and TRBJ2-3, is GAGVSQSPSNKVTEKGKDVELRCDPISGHTALYWYRQSLGQGLEFLIYFQGNSAPDKSGLPSDRFSAERTGGSVSTLTIQRTQQEDSAVYLCGSSLGPGAKDTQYFGPGTRLTVL.